This record concerns one T cell receptor (beta chain) sequence. Its antigen is not known. This sample was taken from a study of T cell responses to AZD1222 COVID-19 vaccine. Study background: Samples with a second dose at about 4 or about 12 weeks were pooled together. Study-wide findings and caveats: Clonal diversity was possibly underestimated, and the donors were mostly white British, with more females. Receipt of two AZD1222 doses was followed by a rise in Spike-specific TCR breadth and depth. Dominant at 160-218 and 743-854, vaccine-associated CD4 TCRs also spanned spike.

Method: immunoSEQ multiplex PCR; TCRdb's copy keeps in-frame clones and lacks some. In the table there are some 100,000 clones, about 83% of which are singletons. V lost 10 bases and J 0 bases, leaving 13 bases between the germline ends. CDR1 LNHDA and CDR2 SQIVND come from the germline V gene (reference sequence). The CDR3 extends over 14 amino acids. The sequence came from an adult in good health. Sequences were derived from peripheral blood, sampled on day 0 of AZD1222 vaccination. The rearrangement uses TRBV19 and TRBJ1-3, with no clear D. CDR3 region: CATRLTISGNTIYF. CDR3 DNA: TGTGCCACCCGACTGACGATCTCTGGAAACACCATATATTTT.